A single sample gave rise to the 2 T cell receptor beta chains below, sequenced in a study of T cell responses to AZD1222 COVID-19 vaccine (dated by TCRdb to 2020 to 2023). The sample's time point label is to be understood as: baseline before first vaccination. The library was made by the immunoSEQ multiplex PCR assay. TCRdb re-hosts the immuneACCESS table, in-frame sequences only. Its copies lack some clones; in the studies checked, an unresolved V gene accounts for under half of them, and the cause for the rest is not known. Across this sample there are over 120,000 clones, with 85% to 95% seen only once. The top ten clones comprise under 6.5% of the sample. The input for sequencing was peripheral blood, taken on day 0 of AZD1222 vaccination. Source of these receptors: an adult in good health.

The V call is TRBV7-8, the J call TRBJ1-6; no definite D call. In germline, CDR1 is SGHVS, CDR2 FQNEAQ. CDR3 length: 15 amino acids. The germline V and J ends were trimmed by 6 bases and 8 bases, with 17 bases remaining between them. The CDR3 protein is CASRPQRGSDSPLHF. The DNA of the CDR3 is TGTGCCAGCAGACCTCAGCGAGGGAGTGATTCACCCCTCCACTTT.

The V gene is TRBV20-1, the J gene TRBJ2-7; TRBD2 aligns across 7 bases. Trimming took 3 bases from V and 2 from J; bases not matched to a gene: 7. CDR3 size: 14 residues. Germline loops: CDR1 DFQATT, CDR2 SNEGSKA (reference sequence). CDR3 loop: CSASGAGETYEQYF. The CDR3 DNA is TGCAGTGCTAGTGGGGCGGGAGAAACCTACGAGCAGTACTTC.